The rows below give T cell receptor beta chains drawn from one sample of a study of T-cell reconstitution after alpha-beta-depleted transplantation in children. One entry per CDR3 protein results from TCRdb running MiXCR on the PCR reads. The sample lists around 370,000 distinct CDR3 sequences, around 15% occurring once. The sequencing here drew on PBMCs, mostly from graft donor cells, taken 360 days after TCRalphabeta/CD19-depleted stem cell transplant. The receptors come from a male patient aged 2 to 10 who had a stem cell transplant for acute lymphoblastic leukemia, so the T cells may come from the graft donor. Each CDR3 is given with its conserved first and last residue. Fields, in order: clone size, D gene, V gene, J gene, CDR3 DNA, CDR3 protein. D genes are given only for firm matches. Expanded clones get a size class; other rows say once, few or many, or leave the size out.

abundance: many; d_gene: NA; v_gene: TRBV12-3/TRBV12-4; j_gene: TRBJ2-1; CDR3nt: TGTGCCAGCAACTTCGGACGGTACAATGAGCAGTTCTTC; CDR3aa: CASNFGRYNEQFF
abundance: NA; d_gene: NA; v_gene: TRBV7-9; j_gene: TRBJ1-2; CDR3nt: TGTGCCAGCAGCTTCCTGGACATGTTCTATGGCTACACCTTC; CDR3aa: CASSFLDMFYGYTF
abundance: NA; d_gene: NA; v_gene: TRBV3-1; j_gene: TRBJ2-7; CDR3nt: TGTGCCAGCAGGCTAGGAGGGGACCGAGGGGAGCAGTACTTC; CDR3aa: CASRLGGDRGEQYF
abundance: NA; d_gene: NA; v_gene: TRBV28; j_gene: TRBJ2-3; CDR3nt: TGTGCCAGCAGTTCGAGGGGATCAGATACGCAGTATTTT; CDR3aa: CASSSRGSDTQYF
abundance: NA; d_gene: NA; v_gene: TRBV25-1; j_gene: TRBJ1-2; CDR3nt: TGTGCCAGCAGGGAAACAGGGTGGAACTATGGCTACACCTTC; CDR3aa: CASRETGWNYGYTF
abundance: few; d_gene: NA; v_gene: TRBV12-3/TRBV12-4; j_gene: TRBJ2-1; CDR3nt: TGTGCCAGCGCGCCTAGAGTCTACAATGAGCAGTTCTTC; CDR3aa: CASAPRVYNEQFF
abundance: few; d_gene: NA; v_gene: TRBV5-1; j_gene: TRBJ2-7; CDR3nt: TGCGCCAGCAGCCGGACACCTTACGAGCAGTACTTC; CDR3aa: CASSRTPYEQYF
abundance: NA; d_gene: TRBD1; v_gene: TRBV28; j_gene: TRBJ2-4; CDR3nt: TGTGCCAGCAGTCCTTCCCCGGACAGGCGTCTAGCCAAAAACATTCAGTACTTC; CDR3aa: CASSPSPDRRLAKNIQYF
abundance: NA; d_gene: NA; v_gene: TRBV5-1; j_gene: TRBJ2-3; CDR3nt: TGCGCCAGCAGAAGATTGGGGCAGGCCACAGATACGCAGTATTTT; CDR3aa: CASRRLGQATDTQYF
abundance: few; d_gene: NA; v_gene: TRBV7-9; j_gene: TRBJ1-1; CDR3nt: TGTGCCAGCAGCTTAACTGCCGTGAAGGCGGCTTTCTTT; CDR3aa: CASSLTAVKAAFF
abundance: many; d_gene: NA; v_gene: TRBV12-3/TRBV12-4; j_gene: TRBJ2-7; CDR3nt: TGTGCCAGCAGTTTCACCCAGGGCTCCTACGAGCAGTACTTC; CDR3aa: CASSFTQGSYEQYF
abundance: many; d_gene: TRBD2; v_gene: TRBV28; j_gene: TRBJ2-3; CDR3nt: TGTGCCAGCAGCCCCCCTGGGACTAGAACAGATACGCAGTATTTT; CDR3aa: CASSPPGTRTDTQYF
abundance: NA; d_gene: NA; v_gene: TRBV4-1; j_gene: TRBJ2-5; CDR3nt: TGCGCCAGCAGCAAGGACCCTAAAGGGACCCAGTACTTC; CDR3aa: CASSKDPKGTQYF
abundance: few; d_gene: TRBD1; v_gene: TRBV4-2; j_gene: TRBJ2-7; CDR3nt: TGTGCCAGCAGCTCAGGGGGATTGGAGTACGAGCAGTACTTC; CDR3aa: CASSSGGLEYEQYF
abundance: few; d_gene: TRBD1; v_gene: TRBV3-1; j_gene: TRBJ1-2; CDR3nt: TGTGCCAGCAGCCCCCGGACAGGGGGCTGGGTTAACTATGGCTACACCTTC; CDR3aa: CASSPRTGGWVNYGYTF
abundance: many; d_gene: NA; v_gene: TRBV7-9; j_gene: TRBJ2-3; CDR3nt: TGTGCCAGCAGCTTTGCCCGATCGAACACAGATACGCAGTATTTT; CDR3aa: CASSFARSNTDTQYF
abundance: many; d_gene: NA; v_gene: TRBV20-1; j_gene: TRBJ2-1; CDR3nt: TGCAGTGCTAGAGATCCCAATGAGCAGTTCTTC; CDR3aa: CSARDPNEQFF
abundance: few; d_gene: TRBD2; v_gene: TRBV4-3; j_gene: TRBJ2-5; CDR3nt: TGCGCCAGCAGCCAAGATACGGGTAGCGGGAGGCGGGGGACCCAGTACTTC; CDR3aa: CASSQDTGSGRRGTQYF
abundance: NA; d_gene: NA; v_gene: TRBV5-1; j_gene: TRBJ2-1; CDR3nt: TGCGCCAGCAGCTTTCTTTACGGGGACTACAATGAGCAGTTCTTC; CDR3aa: CASSFLYGDYNEQFF
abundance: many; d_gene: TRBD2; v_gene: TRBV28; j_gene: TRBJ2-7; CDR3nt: TGTGCCAGCAGTTCACTGAGACTAGCCCCTAGTTACGAGCAGTACTTC; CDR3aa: CASSSLRLAPSYEQYF
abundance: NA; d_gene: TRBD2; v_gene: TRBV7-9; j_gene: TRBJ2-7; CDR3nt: TGTGCCAGCAGCTTAGAAGCGGTGGGGGGGTACGAGCAGTACTTC; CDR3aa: CASSLEAVGGYEQYF
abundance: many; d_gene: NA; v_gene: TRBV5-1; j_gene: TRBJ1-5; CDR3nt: TGTGCCAGCAGGGAAAATAGCAATCAGCCCCAGCATTTT; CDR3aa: CASRENSNQPQHF
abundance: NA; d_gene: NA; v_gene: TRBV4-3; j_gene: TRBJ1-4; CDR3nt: TGCGCCAGCAGCTCGCGCCGGGGACGGCTAACGTATGAAAAACTGTTTTTT; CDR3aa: CASSSRRGRLTYEKLFF
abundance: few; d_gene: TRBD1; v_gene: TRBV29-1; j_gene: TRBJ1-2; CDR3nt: TGCAGCGCCGGACAGGGACTAAACTATGGCTACACCTTC; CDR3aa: CSAGQGLNYGYTF
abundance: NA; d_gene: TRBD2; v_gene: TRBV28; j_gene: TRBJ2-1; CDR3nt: TGTGCCAGCAGTTTAAGGGTGTTAGCGGGAGCCCATCTCCCGACTGTATACAATGAGCAGTTCTTC; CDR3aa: CASSLRVLAGAHLPTVYNEQFF
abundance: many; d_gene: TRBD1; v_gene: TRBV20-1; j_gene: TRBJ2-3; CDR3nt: TGCAGTGCTAGAGATGGGACAGTTATCACAGATACGCAGTATTTT; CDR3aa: CSARDGTVITDTQYF
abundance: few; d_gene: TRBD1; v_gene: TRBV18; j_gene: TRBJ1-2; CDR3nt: TGTGCCAGCTCACTTGGGACAGCCTATGGCTACACCTTC; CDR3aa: CASSLGTAYGYTF
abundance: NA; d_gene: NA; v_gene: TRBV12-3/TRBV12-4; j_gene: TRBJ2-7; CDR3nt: TGTGCCAGCAGTTTTAGGGCGGCACGGGTGGACGAGCAGTACTTC; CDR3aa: CASSFRAARVDEQYF
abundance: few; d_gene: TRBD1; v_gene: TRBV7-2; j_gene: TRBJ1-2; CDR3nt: TGTGCCAGCAGCTTTGCCAGGGGGCACTATGGCTACACCTTC; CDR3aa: CASSFARGHYGYTF
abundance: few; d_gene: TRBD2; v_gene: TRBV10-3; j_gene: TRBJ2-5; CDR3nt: TGTGCCATCAGGGCAGGCGGGAGTCAAGAGACCCAGTACTTC; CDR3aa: CAIRAGGSQETQYF
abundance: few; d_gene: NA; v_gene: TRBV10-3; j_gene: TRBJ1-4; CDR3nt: TGTGCCAGCGCGGGCGCGACTAATGAAAAACTGTTTTTT; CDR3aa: CASAGATNEKLFF
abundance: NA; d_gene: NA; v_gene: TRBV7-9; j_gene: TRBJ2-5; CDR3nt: TGTGCCAGCAGCTTCCCGGGGGCGCTGGAGACCCAGTACTTC; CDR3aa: CASSFPGALETQYF
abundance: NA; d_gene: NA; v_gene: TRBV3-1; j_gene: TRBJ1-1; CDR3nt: TGTGCCAGCAGCCAAGACGGGGAACTTAGACTGGACCTTTGGAACACTGAAGCTTTCTTT; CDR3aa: CASSQDGELRLDLWNTEAFF
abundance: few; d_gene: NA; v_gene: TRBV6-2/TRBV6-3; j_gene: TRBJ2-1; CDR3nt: TGTGCCAGCACTCGGGTGAAATACAATGAGCAGTTCTTC; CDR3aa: CASTRVKYNEQFF
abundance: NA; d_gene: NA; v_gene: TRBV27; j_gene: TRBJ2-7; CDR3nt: TGTGCCAGCAGTTTAAACGCGGAGTCCTTCTACGAGCAGTACTTC; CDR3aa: CASSLNAESFYEQYF
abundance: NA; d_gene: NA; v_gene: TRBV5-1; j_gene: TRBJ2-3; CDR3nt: TGCGCCAGCAGCCAAAGTAGTAGCGGCAGCACAGATACGCAGTATTTT; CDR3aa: CASSQSSSGSTDTQYF
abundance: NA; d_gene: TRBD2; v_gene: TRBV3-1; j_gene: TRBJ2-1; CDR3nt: TGTGCCAGCAGCCAAGATCTTAGAGTAACTAGCGGGAGCCATGAGCAGTTCTTC; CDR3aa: CASSQDLRVTSGSHEQFF
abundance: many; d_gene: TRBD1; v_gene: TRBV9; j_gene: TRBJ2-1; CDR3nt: TGTGCCAGCAGCCCAGGACAGGGTTATGGCAATGAGCAGTTCTTC; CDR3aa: CASSPGQGYGNEQFF
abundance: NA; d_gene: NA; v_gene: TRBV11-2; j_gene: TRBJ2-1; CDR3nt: TGTGCCAGCAGCTTAGTGGTTTTTTGGCGGCTAGGCCCCGACAATGAGCAGTTCTTC; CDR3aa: CASSLVVFWRLGPDNEQFF
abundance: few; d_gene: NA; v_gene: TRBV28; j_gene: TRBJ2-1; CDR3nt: TGTGCCAGCAGTTTACTGGGACATAAGCAGTTCTTC; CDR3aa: CASSLLGHKQFF
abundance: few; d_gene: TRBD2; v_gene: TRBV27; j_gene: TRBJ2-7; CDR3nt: TGTGCCAGCCGCTTTAGCGGGGCCTCCTACGAGCAGTACTTC; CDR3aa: CASRFSGASYEQYF
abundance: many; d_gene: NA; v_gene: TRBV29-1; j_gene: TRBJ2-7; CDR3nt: TGCAGCGCCGAGCTTTCCTACGAGCAGTACTTC; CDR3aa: CSAELSYEQYF
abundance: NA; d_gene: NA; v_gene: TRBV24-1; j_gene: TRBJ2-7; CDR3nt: TGTGCCACCAGTGATTTGAGGGGGGAGCAGTACTTC; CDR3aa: CATSDLRGEQYF
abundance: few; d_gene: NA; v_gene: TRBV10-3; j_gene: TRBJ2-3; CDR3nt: TGTGCCATCAGTGAGTCGCGACTAGTACCCACAGATACGCAGTATTTT; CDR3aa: CAISESRLVPTDTQYF
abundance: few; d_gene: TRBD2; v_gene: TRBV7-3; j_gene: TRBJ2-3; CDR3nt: TGTGCCAGCAGCTCACTAGCGGGAGACAGCACAGATACGCAGTATTTT; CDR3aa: CASSSLAGDSTDTQYF
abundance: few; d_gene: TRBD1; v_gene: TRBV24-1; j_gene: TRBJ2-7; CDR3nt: TGTGCCACCAGTGAGACGGGACAGGGGAACGAGCAGTACTTC; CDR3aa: CATSETGQGNEQYF
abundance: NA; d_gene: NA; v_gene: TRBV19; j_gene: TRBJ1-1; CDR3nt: TGTGCCAGTAGTATAGGCAGCATGAACACTGAAGCTTTCTTT; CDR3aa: CASSIGSMNTEAFF
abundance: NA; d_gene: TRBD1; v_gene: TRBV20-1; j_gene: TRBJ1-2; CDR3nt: TGCAGTGCTAGAAAAGGGGGCTCGGGCTACACCTTC; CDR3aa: CSARKGGSGYTF
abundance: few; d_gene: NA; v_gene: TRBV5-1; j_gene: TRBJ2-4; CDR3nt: TGCGCCAGCAGCTTGGCTAGCGCCCTAGCCAAAAACATTCAGTACTTC; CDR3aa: CASSLASALAKNIQYF
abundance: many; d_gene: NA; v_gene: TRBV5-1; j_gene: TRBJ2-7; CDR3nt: TGCGCCAGCAGCTTTCGGGAACAGCACGACGAGCAGTACTTC; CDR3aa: CASSFREQHDEQYF
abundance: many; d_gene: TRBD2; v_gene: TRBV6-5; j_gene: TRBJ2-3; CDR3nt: TGTGCCAGCAGTTTAGCGGGAGGGAGGACAGATACGCAGTATTTT; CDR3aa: CASSLAGGRTDTQYF
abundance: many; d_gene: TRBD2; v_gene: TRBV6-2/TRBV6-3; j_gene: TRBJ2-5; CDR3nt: TGTGCCAGCAGTACGAGGACTAGCGCCAAGTACCAAGAGACCCAGTACTTC; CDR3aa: CASSTRTSAKYQETQYF